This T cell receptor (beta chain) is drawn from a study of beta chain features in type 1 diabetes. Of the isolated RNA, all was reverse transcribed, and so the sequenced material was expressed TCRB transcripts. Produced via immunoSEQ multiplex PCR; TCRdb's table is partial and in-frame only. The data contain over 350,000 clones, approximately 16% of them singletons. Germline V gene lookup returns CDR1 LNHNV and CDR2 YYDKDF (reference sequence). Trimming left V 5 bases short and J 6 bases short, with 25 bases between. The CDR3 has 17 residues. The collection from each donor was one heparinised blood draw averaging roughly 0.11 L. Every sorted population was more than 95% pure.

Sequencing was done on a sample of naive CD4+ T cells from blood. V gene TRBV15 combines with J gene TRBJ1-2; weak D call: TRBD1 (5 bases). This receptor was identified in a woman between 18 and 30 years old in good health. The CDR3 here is CATSRSSVEGGADGYTF. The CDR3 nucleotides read TGTGCCACCAGCCGCTCCTCGGTGGAGGGAGGGGCGGATGGCTACACCTTC.